This T cell receptor (beta chain) derives from a study of T cell repertoires in cytomegalovirus infection. About the research overall: CMV infection and matching HLA type were both indicated by public TCR beta signatures.

Via MiXCR, TCRdb re-called the reads, giving one row per CDR3 protein. Of 750,000 to 900,000 distinct CDR3 sequences listed, about 28% are singletons. This CDR3 has 13 residues. Looked up from germline, CDR1 is ENHRY and CDR2 is SYGVKD. Trimming removed 6 bases from V and 6 bases from J; junction bases left unmatched: 8. Of note for this clonotype: Antigen unknown.

The TCR was taken from a human donor in good health (CMV status not recorded). Some clones in this sample may be carry-over from other donors' samples. The chain has TRBV10-3 and TRBJ2-7; 7 positions agree with TRBD2. The sequences come from cultured CD8+ T cells from PBMCs, collected from culture after CMV antigen stimulation. CDR3 protein: CAISSGTTIEQYF. The CDR3 DNA follows: TGTGCCATCAGCTCCGGGACTACCATCGAGCAGTACTTC.